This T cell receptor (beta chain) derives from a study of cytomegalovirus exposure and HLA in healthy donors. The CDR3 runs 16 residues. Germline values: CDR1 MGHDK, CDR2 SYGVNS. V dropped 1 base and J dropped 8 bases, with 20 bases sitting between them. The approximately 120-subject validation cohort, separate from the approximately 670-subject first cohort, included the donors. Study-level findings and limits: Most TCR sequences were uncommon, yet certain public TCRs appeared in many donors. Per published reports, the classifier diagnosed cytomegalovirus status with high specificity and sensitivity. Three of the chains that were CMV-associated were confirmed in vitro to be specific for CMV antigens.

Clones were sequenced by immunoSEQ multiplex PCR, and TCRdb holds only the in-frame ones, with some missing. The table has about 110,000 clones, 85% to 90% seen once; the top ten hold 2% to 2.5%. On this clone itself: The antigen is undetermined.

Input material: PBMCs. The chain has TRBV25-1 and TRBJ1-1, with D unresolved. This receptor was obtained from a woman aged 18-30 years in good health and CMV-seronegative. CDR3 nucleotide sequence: TGTGCCAGCAGTGAATCAGAGGGCACCCGAGAATCGGAAGCTTTCTTT. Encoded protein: CASSESEGTRESEAFF.